This entry lists 5 T cell receptor beta chains sequenced from one sample in a study of cytomegalovirus exposure and HLA in healthy donors. The PCR employed 60 Vbeta primers together with 13 Jbeta primers. Measured with immunoSEQ multiplex PCR; TCRdb has only the in-frame clones, and not every one. The sample holds 50,000 to 70,000 clones. Sequenced sample: PBMCs. These receptors were obtained from a woman under 30 in good health and CMV-seronegative.

The V and J genes are TRBV5-6 and TRBJ1-2; D ambiguous. The CDR3 spans 12 residues. Looked up from germline, CDR1 is SGHDT and CDR2 is YYEEEE. V gave up 4 bases and J gave up 8 bases, with 12 bases separating them. DNA of the CDR3: TGTGCCAGCAGCCCTTACCCGAGGGGCTACACCTTC. Translation: CASSPYPRGYTF.

V and J are TRBV4-1 and TRBJ1-1, with a weak D call TRBD1 (6 bases). V was pared by 6 bases and J by 6 bases, with 14 bases between. This CDR3 contains 13 residues. Per germline, CDR1 MGHRA and CDR2 YSYEKL. CDR3 nucleotide sequence: TGCGCCAGCAGGAGAGGGGGTAGGGCTGAAGCTTTCTTT. This gives the protein CASRRGGRAEAFF.

The V call is TRBV7-9, the J call TRBJ2-7, with 7 bases fitting TRBD2. Germline CDR1 SEHNR, CDR2 FQNEAQ (reference sequence). Unmatched junction bases numbered 5, after V lost 6 bases and J lost 6 bases. The CDR3 spans 12 residues. CDR3 region: CASRGGRLEQYF. In DNA, the CDR3 is TGTGCCAGCAGGGGAGGGAGGCTCGAGCAGTACTTC.

The chain employs TRBV6-1 and TRBJ1-2; 9 nucleotides agree with TRBD1. Germline lookup yields CDR1 MNHNS and CDR2 SASEGT. The trim removed 6 bases at V and 6 bases at J, leaving 8 bases unmatched. The CDR3 extends over 14 amino acids. The CDR3 DNA sequence: TGTGCCAGCAGCTACTACAGGGGGCTTGATGGCTACACCTTC. Protein sequence: CASSYYRGLDGYTF.

The gene calls are TRBV4-2 and TRBJ2-7; D may be TRBD2 (6 bases). Germline V gives CDR1 LGHNA, CDR2 YNFKEQ. The CDR3 runs 14 residues. The V end lost 0 bases, the J end lost 6 bases, and 12 bases lay between the germline ends. CDR3 residues: CASSQDWTGVEQYF. DNA of the CDR3: TGTGCCAGCAGCCAAGATTGGACGGGAGTCGAGCAGTACTTC.